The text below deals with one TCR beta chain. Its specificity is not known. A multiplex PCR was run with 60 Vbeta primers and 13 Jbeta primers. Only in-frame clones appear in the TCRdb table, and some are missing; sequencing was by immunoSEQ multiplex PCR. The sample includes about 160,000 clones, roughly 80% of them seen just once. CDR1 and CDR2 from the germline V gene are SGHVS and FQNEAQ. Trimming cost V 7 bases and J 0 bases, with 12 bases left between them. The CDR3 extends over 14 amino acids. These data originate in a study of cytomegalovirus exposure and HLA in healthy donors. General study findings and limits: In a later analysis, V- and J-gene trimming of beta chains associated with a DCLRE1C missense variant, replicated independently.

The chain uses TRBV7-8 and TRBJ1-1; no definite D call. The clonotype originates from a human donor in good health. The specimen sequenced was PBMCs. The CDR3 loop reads CASIPFSVNTEAFF. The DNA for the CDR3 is TGTGCCAGCATTCCCTTCTCTGTGAACACTGAAGCTTTCTTT.